This entry is about one T cell receptor beta chain. The sample holds one count of this clone. Its target antigen remains unknown. Base qualities are not at hand, and no much larger clone is one base apart. Library method: the immunoSEQ multiplex PCR assay. TCRdb obtained this table from immuneACCESS and retained in-frame rearrangements with V and J assigned. These tables miss some clones; where compared with another copy, unresolved V genes account for less than half of the shortfall, and the remainder is unexplained. The sample table holds roughly 37,000 clones, of which around 93% were seen once. The ten largest clones add up to over 20% of the sample. This sample is part of a study of T cell changes during pregnancy in multiple sclerosis (dated 2019 in TCRdb). With regard to the full study: The study looked at changes in the T cell repertoire across pregnancy in women with multiple sclerosis.

The TCR comes from a female donor with multiple sclerosis, enrolled in a pregnancy study. The specimen comprised CD8+ T cells from peripheral blood mononuclear cells, sampled before pregnancy.

The nucleotide sequence reads as follows: TGTGCCAGCAGTCGAGAGCGGGGAGCGGCCCACGAGCAGTACTTC. Its protein product is CASSRERGAAHEQYF. The chain joins TRBV7-9 to TRBJ2-7, and TRBD2 matches 7 of the central bases. Ends trimmed: V by 6 bases, J by 5 bases; bases unmatched to a gene: 13. Counted from cysteine to phenylalanine, this CDR3 has 15 amino acids. Only the CDR3 portion is preserved as DNA: 45 bases, with reading frame beginning at the first base. CDR1 and CDR2, looked up from the germline V gene (reference sequence), are SEHNR and FQNEAQ.